Below are 23 T cell receptor beta chains sequenced from a single sample in a study of shared clonotypes between healthy human individuals. Profiling relied on immunoSEQ multiplex PCR, and the TCRdb table lists in-frame clones only, not all of them. Here the sample spans roughly 1,000,000 clones, around three quarters being singletons. Sequencing was performed on memory CD4+ T cells from PBMCs. The subset is: CD45RA-negative fraction. These receptors were collected from a man aged 18 to 35 in good health. Some clones in this sample may be carry-over from other donors' samples.

V is TRBV10-3 and J is TRBJ2-7; 10 nucleotides match TRBD1. The ends lost 6 bases at V and 5 bases at J; junction bases unmatched: 7. This CDR3 is built from 14 residues. Germline-derived CDR1 and CDR2 are ENHRY and SYGVKD. The CDR3 region is CAISRQGASHEQYF. The CDR3 bases are TGTGCCATCAGCAGACAGGGGGCTTCCCACGAGCAGTACTTC.

The rearrangement joins TRBV28 to TRBJ1-3, with D tentatively TRBD1 (6 bases). Between the trimmed V and J ends, which lost 6 bases and 3 bases, there was a span of 21 bases. CDR1 and CDR2 (germline): MDHEN, SYDVKM. The CDR3 contains 17 residues. The CDR3 nucleotides read TGTGCCAGCAGCTCACAGGCACTGGGGGCAGGTGGAAACACCATATATTTT. It is translated as CASSSQALGAGGNTIYF.

About this clone itself: The same CDR3 can be traced to other DNA sequences in this sample. The V and J genes are TRBV28 and TRBJ1-1; D is unclear. V was trimmed by 5 bases and J by 1 base, leaving 8 bases between them. The CDR3 extends over 13 amino acids. In germline, CDR1 is MDHEN, CDR2 SYDVKM. CDR3 region: CASSLRQNTEAFF. In DNA form, the CDR3 reads TGTGCCAGCAGTCTTCGACAGAACACTGAAGCTTTCTTT. The full variable domain, in which reference TRBV28 and TRBJ1-1 provide the parts outside the CDR3, is DVKVTQSSRYLVKRTGEKVFLECVQDMDHENMFWYRQDPGLGLRLIYFSYDVKMKEKGDIPEGYSVSREKKERFSLILESASTNQTSMYLCASSLRQNTEAFFGQGTRLTVV.

This clone showed up just once. The chain is built from TRBV4-2 and TRBJ2-7; TRBD2 aligns across 7 bases. Germline trimming cut 3 bases from V and 0 bases from J; bases unmatched to any gene: 2. The germline gives CDR1 LGHNA, CDR2 YNFKEQ. CDR3 length: 14 amino acids. For the CDR3, the DNA is TGTGCCAGCAGCCAGCGGGGGAGCTCCTACGAGCAGTACTTC. Translating gives CASSQRGSSYEQYF.

This chain links TRBV28 with TRBJ1-2; a weak D match, TRBD1 (6 bases). The germline V and J ends were trimmed by 5 bases and 4 bases, with 11 bases remaining between them. This CDR3 is 13 amino acids long. In germline, CDR1 is MDHEN, CDR2 SYDVKM. CDR3 nucleotides: TGTGCCAGCAGTCCTCACAGGGCCTATGGCTACACCTTC. Protein sequence: CASSPHRAYGYTF.

As concerns this clone: Other DNA sequences from this sample encode an identical CDR3 as well. The J gene is TRBJ2-3, the V gene TRBV28; 10 positions match TRBD2. V lost 8 bases, J lost 1 base, and 0 bases stayed unmatched. CDR3 length: 13 residues. Germline CDR1 is MDHEN and CDR2 is SYDVKM. As DNA, the CDR3 is TGTGCCAGCCTAGCGGGGGGCACAGATACGCAGTATTTT. As protein: CASLAGGTDTQYF.

This chain uses TRBV7-9 with TRBJ2-3; D tentatively reads TRBD1 or TRBD2 (5 bases each). The length of the CDR3 is 16 residues. Trimming left V 4 bases short and J 0 bases short, with 14 bases between. Germline-derived CDR1 and CDR2 are SEHNR and FQNEAQ (reference sequence). CDR3 in amino acids: CASSSGPGPSTDTQYF. The CDR3 region has the DNA TGTGCCAGCAGCTCAGGCCCGGGACCTAGCACAGATACGCAGTATTTT.

The chain recombines TRBV18 with TRBJ2-7; D unresolved. Trimming cost V 2 bases and J 2 bases, with 13 bases left between them. Germline CDR1 and CDR2: KGHSH and LQKENI. This CDR3 spans 15 amino acids. CDR3 sequence reads: CASSPSSQRAYEQYF. In nucleotides, the CDR3 is TGTGCCAGCTCACCATCATCACAAAGGGCCTACGAGCAGTACTTC.

This clone was seen a handful of times. The chain uses TRBV6-5 and TRBJ2-7; TRBD2 matches 8 bases. CDR1 and CDR2 (germline): MNHEY, SVGAGI. Germline trimming cut 11 bases from V and 2 bases from J; bases unmatched to any gene: 14. This CDR3 contains 15 residues. CDR3 DNA sequence: TGTGCCTCAAGGGTAGGGGCGGGAGGTGCCTACGAGCAGTACTTC. It is translated as CASRVGAGGAYEQYF.

This sequence joins TRBV9 and TRBJ2-6; D gene unclear. The germline CDR1 and CDR2 sequences are SGDLS and YYNGEE. V lost 1 base, J lost 3 bases, and 8 bases lay in between. The CDR3 consists of 15 residues. The CDR3 DNA reads TGTGCCAGCAGCGTACTCGGCGGTGGGGCCAACGTCCTGACTTTC. Translation: CASSVLGGGANVLTF.

The chain uses TRBV2 and TRBJ2-7; TRBD1 matches 7 bases. Losses at the gene ends were 6 bases for V and 3 bases for J; bases not matched to a gene: 5. The germline V gene encodes CDR1 SNHLY and CDR2 FYNNEI. The CDR3 loop spans 13 amino acids. Written as DNA, the CDR3 is TGTGCCAGCAGGGGACAGCCCCTCTACGAGCAGTACTTC. Its translation: CASRGQPLYEQYF.

V and J are TRBV5-4 and TRBJ2-7; 7 bases match TRBD1. The trim removed 4 bases at V and 0 bases at J, leaving 7 bases unmatched. The length of the CDR3 is 15 residues. From germline, CDR1 is SGHNT and CDR2 YYREEE (reference sequence). CDR3 sequence reads: CASSDRRQGSYEQYF. In DNA form, the CDR3 reads TGTGCCAGCAGCGACCGGAGACAGGGCTCCTACGAGCAGTACTTC. Based on the CDR3 plus reference TRBV5-4 and TRBJ2-7, the full variable domain is ETGVTQSPTHLIKTRGQQVTLRCSSQSGHNTVSWYQQALGQGPQFIFQYYREEENGRGNFPPRFSGLQFPNYSSELNVNALELDDSALYLCASSDRRQGSYEQYFGPGTRLTVT.

The chain couples TRBV10-3 to TRBJ1-1; the D is unclear. The CDR3 is made up of 13 amino acids. The V gene's germline CDR1 is ENHRY and CDR2 SYGVKD. V was clipped by 4 bases and J by 5 bases, with 11 bases between them. The chain's CDR3 is CAISVAGGTEAFF. For the CDR3, the DNA is TGTGCCATCAGTGTGGCAGGTGGGACTGAAGCTTTCTTT.

The gene calls are TRBV18 and TRBJ1-1; D may be TRBD1 (5 bases). The V gene's germline CDR1 is KGHSH and CDR2 LQKENI. V was shortened by 6 bases and J by 8 bases, with 10 bases between the two germline ends. The CDR3 sequence is 11 residues long. Here the CDR3 DNA reads TGTGCCAGCTCCGACAGAGGAGAAGCTTTCTTT. The encoded protein is CASSDRGEAFF. The variable domain in full, with the rest retrieved from reference TRBV18 and TRBJ1-1, is NAGVMQNPRHLVRRRGQEARLRCSPMKGHSHVYWYRQLPEEGLKFMVYLQKENIIDESGMPKERFSAEFPKEGPSILRIQQVVRGDSAAYFCASSDRGEAFFGQGTRLTVV.

Details on this clone: Distinct nucleotide sequences in the sample also encode this CDR3. The chain has TRBV5-1 and TRBJ2-5, with D maybe TRBD2 (6 bases). Trimming stripped 0 bases from V and 4 bases from J, with 10 bases between. CDR3 length: 14 residues. Per the germline V gene, CDR1 is SGHRS and CDR2 is YFSETQ. The CDR3, as DNA: TGCGCCAGCAGCTTGGCGGGGGATCGAGAGACCCAGTACTTC. It is translated as CASSLAGDRETQYF.

V usage is TRBV20-1 and J usage is TRBJ2-3; D ambiguous. Trimming took 5 bases from V and 6 from J, leaving 9 bases between them. Germline V lookup: CDR1 DFQATT, CDR2 SNEGSKA (reference sequence). This CDR3 comprises 11 residues. The CDR3 DNA is TGCAGTGCTCCGACGAGGGATACGCAGTATTTT. It yields the protein CSAPTRDTQYF.

The DNA for the CDR3 is TGTGCCAGCAGAGTCAGGGAGACCACCGGGGAGCTGTTTTTT. This sequence encodes CASRVRETTGELFF. The chain uses TRBV28 and TRBJ2-2; D tentatively reads TRBD1 or TRBD2 (5 bases each). V was pared by 6 bases and J by 4 bases, with 12 bases between. Germline-derived CDR1 and CDR2 are MDHEN and SYDVKM. The CDR3 is 14 amino acids.

V gene TRBV10-1 combines with J gene TRBJ1-2; D remains unclear. With 8 bases removed from V and 2 bases from J, the gap between germline ends came to 15 bases. CDR1 and CDR2 (germline): WNHNN, SYGVQD (reference sequence). The CDR3 length is 14 residues. The CDR3 loop reads CASPVAGVNYGYTF. Written as DNA, the CDR3 is TGCGCCAGCCCTGTGGCGGGCGTCAACTATGGCTACACCTTC.

The chain carries TRBV18 and TRBJ2-3, with D possibly TRBD2 on 6 matching bases. CDR1 and CDR2 (germline): KGHSH, LQKENI. CDR3 length: 15 amino acids. V was shortened by 6 bases and J by 2 bases, with 15 bases between the two germline ends. CDR3 residues: CASSGLSGHTDTQYF. In DNA form, the CDR3 reads TGTGCCAGCTCGGGACTTTCGGGCCACACAGATACGCAGTATTTT.

V is TRBV2 and J is TRBJ2-5; D possibly corresponds to TRBD1 (5 bases). Trimming cost V 5 bases and J 5 bases, with 12 bases left between them. This CDR3 has 13 residues. The germline CDR1 and CDR2 sequences are SNHLY and FYNNEI. The chain's CDR3 is CASSSSGWETQYF. CDR3 bases: TGTGCCAGCAGTTCTTCAGGGTGGGAGACCCAGTACTTC. The whole variable domain, remainder taken from reference TRBV2 and TRBJ2-5, is EPEVTQTPSHQVTQMGQEVILRCVPISNHLYFYWYRQILGQKVEFLVSFYNNEISEKSEIFDDQFSVERPDGSNFTLKIRSTKLEDSAMYFCASSSSGWETQYFGPGTRLLVL.

This clone was detected only a few times. J is TRBJ2-7 and V is TRBV7-2, with TRBD2 identical over 10 bases. The germline gives CDR1 SGHTA, CDR2 FQGNSA. V trimming: 2 bases; J trimming: 4 bases; junction bases outside the gene matches: 5. The CDR3 extends over 15 amino acids. The CDR3 DNA sequence: TGTGCCAGCAGCTTAACTAGCGGGATCCAATACGAGCAGTACTTC. It translates to CASSLTSGIQYEQYF. The full variable domain, in which reference TRBV7-2 and TRBJ2-7 provide the parts outside the CDR3, is GAGVSQSPSNKVTEKGKDVELRCDPISGHTALYWYRQSLGQGLEFLIYFQGNSAPDKSGLPSDRFSAERTGGSVSTLTIQRTQQEDSAVYLCASSLTSGIQYEQYFGPGTRLTVT.

The chain combines TRBV4-1 with TRBJ2-7, with 7 bases lining up with TRBD1. The V segment lost 5 bases and the J segment 0 bases; nucleotides outside the gene matches: 4. This CDR3 has 14 residues. Germline V gives CDR1 MGHRA, CDR2 YSYEKL. As DNA, the CDR3 is TGCGCCAGCAGCTATACAGGGGCCTCCTACGAGCAGTACTTC. Translating gives CASSYTGASYEQYF.

This sequence joins TRBV5-1 and TRBJ2-7; 9 bases are shared with TRBD2. The germline CDR1 and CDR2 sequences are SGHRS and YFSETQ. The V segment lost 1 base and the J segment 6 bases; nucleotides outside the gene matches: 8. The CDR3 runs to 15 residues. The chain's CDR3 is CASSLQAGGLGEQYF. The CDR3 DNA is TGCGCCAGCAGCTTGCAAGCGGGAGGCCTGGGCGAGCAGTACTTC.